One sample yielded the 20 T cell receptor beta chains listed below, sequenced in a study of identical twins. Each CDR3 protein is one row after TCRdb ran MiXCR on the 5' RACE reads. The table has 550,000 to 700,000 distinct CDR3 sequences, over 20% seen once. The sample was also linked to a second study, of T cells expressing NK-cell markers.

The sequencing sample was made of PBMCs. These receptors were obtained from a woman younger than 35 in good health.

V is TRBV11-2 and J is TRBJ2-6, with D perhaps TRBD1 or TRBD2 (5 bases each). The V and J ends lost 10 bases and 0 bases respectively, with 19 bases between them. Germline CDR1 and CDR2: SGHAT and FQNNGV. This CDR3 region has 17 residues. CDR3 nucleotide sequence: TGTGCCATAAGCTCCATTCGAGGGGCCTCTGGGGCCAACGTCCTGACTTTC. It is translated as CAISSIRGASGANVLTF.

This clonotype was seen repeatedly, ten times or more. The chain is built from TRBV9 and TRBJ2-5; D may be TRBD1 or TRBD2 (5 bases each). V was cut by 4 bases and J by 1 base, with 14 bases left in between. CDR1 and CDR2 from the germline V gene are SGDLS and YYNGEE. There are 15 residues in the CDR3. The CDR3 DNA follows: TGTGCCAGCAGCTCAGAGAGGGGTTTCCAAGAGACCCAGTACTTC. As protein: CASSSERGFQETQYF.

There are a few counts of this clonotype. CDR3 residues: CASTGTSGGIHNEQFF. In DNA form, the CDR3 reads TGTGCCAGCACCGGGACTAGCGGGGGGATTCACAATGAGCAGTTCTTC. V usage is TRBV2 and J usage is TRBJ2-1, with TRBD2 identical over 15 bases. From germline, CDR1 is SNHLY and CDR2 FYNNEI. With 7 bases clipped from V and 5 bases from J, the junction kept 6 bases outside the gene matches. The CDR3 runs to 16 residues.

In this sample, this clonotype turned up a few times. The chain joins TRBV6-1 to TRBJ2-1, with a tentative D call TRBD1 (6 bases). Germline V CDR1 and CDR2: MNHNS, SASEGT. V gave up 6 bases and J gave up 1 base, with 16 bases separating them. CDR3 length: 16 residues. The CDR3 region has the DNA TGTGCCAGCAGCCCGGTCCAGGGGAAGTCCTACAATGAGCAGTTCTTC. It is translated as CASSPVQGKSYNEQFF.

This clonotype was observed a handful of times. The genes are TRBV5-1 and TRBJ1-6, with D perhaps TRBD1 (5 bases). Germline V lookup: CDR1 SGHRS, CDR2 YFSETQ. V was trimmed by 2 bases and J by 8 bases, leaving 14 bases between them. The CDR3 has 15 amino acids. The DNA for the CDR3 is TGCGCCAGCAGCTTCGGCGCAGGGATGGATTCACCCCTCCACTTT. Its translation is CASSFGAGMDSPLHF.

V and J are TRBV6-5 and TRBJ2-6; 9 bases agree with TRBD1. CDR1 is MNHEY and CDR2 is SVGAGI in the germline V gene. The CDR3 runs 17 residues. Losses at the gene ends were 7 bases for V and 1 base for J; bases not matched to a gene: 8. The chain's CDR3 is CASNLGQGKSGANVLTF. CDR3 bases: TGTGCCAGCAATTTGGGACAGGGAAAATCTGGGGCCAACGTCCTGACTTTC.

This clonotype was seen only a few times. The chain recombines TRBV7-2 with TRBJ2-1; unclear D gene. CDR3 length: 15 amino acids. Trimming cost V 4 bases and J 0 bases, with 10 bases left between them. Germline V gene lookup returns CDR1 SGHTA and CDR2 FQGNSA. CDR3 bases: TGTGCCAGCAGCTCAGCGAGTTTCTCCTACAATGAGCAGTTCTTC. Its protein product is CASSSASFSYNEQFF.

The V call is TRBV5-1, the J call TRBJ2-1; 9 positions agree with TRBD1. The CDR3 is made up of 18 amino acids. Germline V gene sequence: CDR1 SGHRS, CDR2 YFSETQ. Trimming took 2 bases from V and 5 from J; bases not matched to a gene: 14. The CDR3 region is CASSLRTGVPPVNNEQFF. CDR3 bases: TGCGCCAGCAGCTTAAGGACAGGGGTCCCCCCAGTTAACAATGAGCAGTTCTTC.

This chain links TRBV12-3 or TRBV12-4 with TRBJ1-1; 10 bases are a match to TRBD1. With 5 bases clipped from V and 10 bases from J, the junction kept 4 bases outside the gene matches. CDR3 length: 12 amino acids. CDR3 nucleotides: TGTGCCAGCAGTCGGGACAGGGGATCAGCTTTCTTT. Its protein product is CASSRDRGSAFF.

This clonotype has only a few counts. The CDR3 loop is CASSPHRDYEQYF. The CDR3 DNA is TGTGCCAGCAGCCCACACCGAGACTACGAGCAGTACTTC. The chain has TRBV7-2 and TRBJ2-7, with no clear D. Trimming stripped 5 bases from V and 3 bases from J, with 11 bases between. This CDR3 comprises 13 residues. CDR1 SGHTA and CDR2 FQGNSA come from the germline V gene.

The chain employs TRBV6-1 and TRBJ1-1; D gene uncertain. Deletions cut 4 bases from V and 4 bases from J, with 16 bases between. Germline values: CDR1 MNHNS, CDR2 SASEGT. CDR3 length: 15 amino acids. CDR3 bases: TGTGCCAGCAGTGTGAGGGCCACGTTGGGCACTGAAGCTTTCTTT. This gives the protein CASSVRATLGTEAFF.

The chain joins TRBV6-1 to TRBJ2-3; tentatively, D is TRBD2 (5 bases). V was clipped by 7 bases and J by 1 base, with 12 bases between them. The CDR3 has 14 amino acids. CDR1 is MNHNS, CDR2 SASEGT, per germline. For the CDR3, the DNA is TGTGCCAGCATATCAGGACTTGGCACAGATACGCAGTATTTT. This gives the protein CASISGLGTDTQYF.

This sequence joins TRBV15 and TRBJ2-1; D is possibly TRBD2 (5 bases). Germline CDR1 and CDR2: LNHNV and YYDKDF (reference sequence). Trimming cost V 6 bases and J 9 bases, with 24 bases left between them. There are 16 residues in the CDR3. The CDR3 sequence: CATSPQALGSGGEQFF. The CDR3 DNA reads as TGTGCCACCAGTCCCCAAGCGTTGGGCTCCGGAGGTGAGCAGTTCTTC. Combining the CDR3 with reference TRBV15 and TRBJ2-1 gives the whole variable domain DAMVIQNPRYQVTQFGKPVTLSCSQTLNHNVMYWYQQKSSQAPKLLFHYYDKDFNNEADTPDNFQSRRPNTSFCFLDIRSPGLGDTAMYLCATSPQALGSGGEQFFGPGTRLTVL.

This clonotype was observed a handful of times. The gene calls are TRBV4-3 and TRBJ2-2; 8 bases line up with TRBD2. V was clipped by 0 bases and J by 6 bases; unmatched bases: 12. Germline V gene lookup returns CDR1 LGHNA and CDR2 YSLEER. The CDR3 totals 18 residues. CDR3 region: CASSQDWSLAGPAGELFF. DNA of the CDR3: TGCGCCAGCAGCCAAGATTGGAGCCTAGCGGGCCCGGCCGGGGAGCTGTTTTTT.

The rearrangement joins TRBV10-1 to TRBJ2-7; D uncertain. The V gene's germline CDR1 is WNHNN and CDR2 SYGVQD (reference sequence). This CDR3 comprises 14 residues. V dropped 2 bases and J dropped 2 bases, with 10 bases sitting between them. The CDR3 protein is CASSERLTPYEQYF. Written as DNA, the CDR3 is TGCGCCAGCAGTGAGCGGTTAACCCCCTACGAGCAGTACTTC.

Ten or more counts support this clonotype. This chain connects TRBV20-1 to TRBJ2-1; 12 bases agree with TRBD2. The ends lost 5 bases at V and 4 bases at J; junction bases unmatched: 0. Germline V lookup: CDR1 DFQATT, CDR2 SNEGSKA (reference sequence). CDR3 size: 13 residues. The CDR3 reads CSAGLAGYNEQFF. CDR3 sequence (DNA): TGCAGTGCTGGACTAGCGGGATACAATGAGCAGTTCTTC.

There are a few counts of this clonotype. The chain is built from TRBV7-2 and TRBJ2-7, with a weak D call TRBD2 (6 bases). Trimming removed 0 bases at V and 12 bases at J, with 12 bases between. Germline loops: CDR1 SGHTA, CDR2 FQGNSA. The CDR3 totals 12 residues. CDR3 DNA sequence: TGTGCCAGCAGCTTAGCCATGCGGGAACTGTACTTC. This gives the protein CASSLAMRELYF.

In this sample, this clonotype turned up a few times. V gene TRBV9 combines with J gene TRBJ2-2; 8 bases align to TRBD1. J was trimmed by 5 bases and V by 3 bases; bases with no gene match: 0. Germline V gene data show CDR1 as SGDLS and CDR2 as YYNGEE. The CDR3 sequence is 13 residues long. CDR3 bases: TGTGCCAGCAGCGGGACAGGGACCGGGGAGCTGTTTTTT. Translated, it gives CASSGTGTGELFF.

This clonotype was seen only a few times. The rearrangement uses TRBV20-1 and TRBJ2-7; D is unresolved. Germline V CDR1 and CDR2: DFQATT, SNEGSKA (reference sequence). V gave up 6 bases and J gave up 2 bases, with 20 bases separating them. This CDR3 has 15 amino acids. CDR3 in DNA: TGCAGTGCAAAGGAAGGCCTCCGAGGCGCCTACGAGCAGTACTTC. Amino acid sequence: CSAKEGLRGAYEQYF.

This chain joins TRBV20-1 and TRBJ2-1; TRBD2 matches 12 bases. Germline CDR1 is DFQATT and CDR2 is SNEGSKA (reference sequence). This CDR3 has 16 residues. With V trimmed by 0 bases and J by 7 bases, 7 bases remained unmatched. CDR3 DNA: TGCAGTGCTAGAGATTCTCTAGCGGGAGGGTATAATGAGCAGTTCTTC. It is translated as CSARDSLAGGYNEQFF.